This TCR beta chain originates from a study of shared clonotypes between healthy human individuals. Whole-study results and caveats: Memory subsets generally showed lower estimated richness than naive subsets. Generation of non-shared clonotypes was less probable than generation of clonotypes shared by all four donors. Tissues were not sampled, only blood, and their repertoires likely differ.

V was shortened by 3 bases and J by 4 bases, with 11 bases between the two germline ends. The CDR3 loop spans 14 amino acids. Germline CDR1 and CDR2: SGHVS and FQNEAQ. Each sorted subset replicate got 200 ng genomic DNA, roughly 27,000 genomes. TCRdb keeps only in-frame clones here, not all; method: immunoSEQ multiplex PCR. The table lists 300,000 to 400,000 clones, 73% of them singletons. With regard to this clone: Its antigen is as yet unknown.

This sequence originates from a man aged 30 to 45 in good health. This sequence joins TRBV7-8 and TRBJ2-3; perhaps TRBD2 as D (6 bases). The sequencing input was memory CD4+ T cells sorted from blood. Subset: CD45RA-negative fraction. Here the CDR3 reads CASSFGGVADTQYF. CDR3 DNA sequence: TGTGCCAGCAGCTTCGGCGGGGTCGCAGATACGCAGTATTTT.